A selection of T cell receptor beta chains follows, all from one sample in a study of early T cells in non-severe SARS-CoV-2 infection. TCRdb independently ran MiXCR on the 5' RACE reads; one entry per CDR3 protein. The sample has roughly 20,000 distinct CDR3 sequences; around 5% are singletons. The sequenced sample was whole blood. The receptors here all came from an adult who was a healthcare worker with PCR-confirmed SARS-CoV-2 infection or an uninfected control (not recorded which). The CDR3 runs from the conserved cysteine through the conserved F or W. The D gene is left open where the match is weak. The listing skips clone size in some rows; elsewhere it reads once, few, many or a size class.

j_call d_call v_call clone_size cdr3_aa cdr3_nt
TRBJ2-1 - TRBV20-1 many CSARGWSYNEQFF TGCAGTGCTAGGGGATGGTCCTACAATGAGCAGTTCTTC
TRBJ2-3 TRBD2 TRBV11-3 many CASSTVTSGRSTNTQYF TGTGCCAGCAGCACCGTCACTAGCGGGAGATCAACAAATACGCAGTATTTT
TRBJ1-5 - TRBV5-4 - CASSLPNQPQHF TGTGCCAGCAGCTTGCCCAATCAGCCCCAGCATTTT
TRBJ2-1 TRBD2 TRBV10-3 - CAMRPGLAENEQFF TGTGCCATGAGGCCGGGACTAGCGGAGAATGAGCAGTTCTTC
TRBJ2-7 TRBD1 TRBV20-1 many CSARPGGSYEQYF TGCAGTGCTAGACCAGGGGGCTCCTACGAGCAGTACTTC
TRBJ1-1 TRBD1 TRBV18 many CASSPMGGTGDTEAFF TGTGCCAGCTCACCCATGGGAGGGACAGGGGACACTGAAGCTTTCTTT
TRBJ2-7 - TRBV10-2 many CATALGTRGEQYF TGCGCCACCGCCCTCGGGACCCGGGGCGAGCAGTACTTC
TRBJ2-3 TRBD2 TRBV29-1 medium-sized CSAQVRRTSGSRGTDTQYF TGCAGCGCACAAGTAAGGAGGACTAGCGGGAGCCGAGGCACAGATACGCAGTATTTT
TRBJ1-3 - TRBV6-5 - CASSYSKGHGNTIYF TGTGCCAGCAGTTATAGTAAGGGGCACGGAAACACCATATATTTT
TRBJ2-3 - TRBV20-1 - CSAERVGPATQYF TGCAGTGCTGAGCGGGTCGGTCCGGCTACGCAGTATTTT
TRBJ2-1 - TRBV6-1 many CASSDGPAGDEQFF TGTGCCAGCAGTGACGGCCCGGCAGGGGATGAGCAGTTCTTC
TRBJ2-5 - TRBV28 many CASIGVFGTQYF TGTGCCAGCATTGGGGTTTTTGGGACCCAGTACTTC
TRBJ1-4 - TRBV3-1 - CASSQGHEKLFF TGTGCCAGCAGCCAGGGCCATGAAAAACTGTTTTTT
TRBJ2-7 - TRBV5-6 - CASSTRTRIYEQYF TGTGCCAGCAGCACCAGAACTAGGATCTACGAGCAGTACTTC
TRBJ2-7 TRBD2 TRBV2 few CASSPGTSTYEQYF TGTGCCAGCAGTCCCGGGACTAGCACCTACGAGCAGTACTTC
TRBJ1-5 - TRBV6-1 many CASTSAEQPQHF TGTGCCAGCACATCGGCGGAACAGCCCCAGCATTTT
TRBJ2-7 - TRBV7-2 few CASSFQLWDSEQYF TGTGCCAGCAGCTTCCAACTATGGGACTCCGAGCAGTACTTC
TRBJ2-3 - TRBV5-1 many CASSQTDTQYF TGCGCCAGCAGCCAGACAGATACGCAGTATTTT
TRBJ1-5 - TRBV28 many CASSNGGQPQHF TGTGCCAGCAGCAACGGAGGCCAGCCCCAGCATTTT
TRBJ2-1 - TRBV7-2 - CASSFYHPSYNEQFF TGTGCCAGCAGCTTTTACCACCCCTCCTACAATGAGCAGTTCTTC
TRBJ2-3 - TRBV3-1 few CASSPLGFTDTQYF TGTGCCAGCAGCCCTCTGGGATTCACAGATACGCAGTATTTT
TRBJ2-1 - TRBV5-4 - CASSPGLISYNEQFF TGTGCCAGCAGCCCCGGACTCATCTCCTACAATGAGCAGTTCTTC
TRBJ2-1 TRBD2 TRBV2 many CASTGTRSTDEQFF TGTGCCAGCACCGGGACTAGGTCTACAGATGAGCAGTTCTTC
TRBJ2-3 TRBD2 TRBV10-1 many CASSRGLAADTQYF TGCGCCAGCAGCCGAGGACTAGCGGCAGATACGCAGTATTTT
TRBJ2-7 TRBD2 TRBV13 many CASSFRDYFSYEQYF TGTGCCAGCAGCTTCCGGGACTACTTCTCCTACGAGCAGTACTTC
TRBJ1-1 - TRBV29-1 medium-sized CSVGSSWGTFF TGCAGCGTTGGGTCCTCGTGGGGAACTTTCTTT
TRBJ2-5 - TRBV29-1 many CSVEPLGPFQETQYF TGCAGCGTTGAACCCCTCGGACCTTTCCAAGAGACCCAGTACTTC
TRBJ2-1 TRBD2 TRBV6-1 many CASGGLAGRPVSEQFF TGTGCCAGCGGTGGCCTAGCGGGGCGCCCCGTGAGTGAGCAGTTCTTC
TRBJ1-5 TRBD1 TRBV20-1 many CSASGDRVSPRNQPQHF TGCAGTGCTAGTGGCGACAGGGTGTCTCCTCGCAATCAGCCCCAGCATTTT
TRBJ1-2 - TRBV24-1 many CATSDERRRSLYGYTF TGTGCCACCAGTGATGAGAGGCGACGGTCTTTATATGGCTACACCTTC
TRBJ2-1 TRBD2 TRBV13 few CASSTRLAGYNEQFF TGTGCCAGCAGCACCAGACTAGCGGGATACAATGAGCAGTTCTTC
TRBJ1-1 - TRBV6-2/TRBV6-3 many CASSSTGRTEAFF TGTGCCAGCAGTTCAACAGGGAGGACTGAAGCTTTCTTT
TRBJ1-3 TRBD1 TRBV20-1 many CSATGQNSGNTIYF TGCAGTGCTACGGGACAGAACTCTGGAAACACCATATATTTT
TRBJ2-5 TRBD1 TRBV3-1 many CASSPGTGGQQETQYF TGTGCCAGCAGCCCAGGGACAGGGGGTCAACAAGAGACCCAGTACTTC
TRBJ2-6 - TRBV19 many CASRRQAFGANVLTF TGTGCCAGTCGCAGACAGGCGTTCGGGGCCAACGTCCTGACTTTC
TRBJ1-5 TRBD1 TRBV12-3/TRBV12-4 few CASSLTQGVGQPQHF TGTGCCAGCAGTTTAACGCAGGGGGTAGGACAACCCCAGCATTTT
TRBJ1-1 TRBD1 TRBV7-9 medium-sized CASSSRTGNTEAFF TGTGCCAGCAGCTCCCGGACAGGGAACACTGAAGCTTTCTTT
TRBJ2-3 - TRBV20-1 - CSARAGDTQYF TGCAGTGCTAGAGCGGGGGATACGCAGTATTTT
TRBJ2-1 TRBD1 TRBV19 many CASSIGTGVGNEQFF TGTGCCAGTAGTATAGGGACAGGGGTCGGCAATGAGCAGTTCTTC
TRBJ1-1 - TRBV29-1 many CSVVTEWNTEAFF TGCAGCGTGGTGACAGAATGGAACACTGAAGCTTTCTTT
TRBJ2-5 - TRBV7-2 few CASSLVPGEQETQYF TGTGCCAGCAGCTTAGTTCCTGGGGAGCAAGAGACCCAGTACTTC
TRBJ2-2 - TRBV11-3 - CASSGWDPTGELFF TGTGCCAGCAGCGGATGGGATCCGACCGGGGAGCTGTTTTTT